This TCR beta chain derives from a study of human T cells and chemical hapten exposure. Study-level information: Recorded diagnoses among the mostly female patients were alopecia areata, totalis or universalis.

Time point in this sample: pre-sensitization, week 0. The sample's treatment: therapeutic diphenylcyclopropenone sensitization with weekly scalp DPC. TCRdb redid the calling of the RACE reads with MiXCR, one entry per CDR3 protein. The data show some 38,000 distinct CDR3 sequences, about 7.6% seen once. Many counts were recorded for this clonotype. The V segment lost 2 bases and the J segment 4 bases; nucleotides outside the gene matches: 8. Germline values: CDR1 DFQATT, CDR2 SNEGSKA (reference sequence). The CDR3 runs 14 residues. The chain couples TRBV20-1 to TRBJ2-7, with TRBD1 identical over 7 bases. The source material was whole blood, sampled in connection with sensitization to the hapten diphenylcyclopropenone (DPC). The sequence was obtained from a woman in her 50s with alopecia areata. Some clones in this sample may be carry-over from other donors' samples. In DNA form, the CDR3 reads TGCAGTGCTAGACACCGGGACAGAGGATACGAGCAGTACTTC. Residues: CSARHRDRGYEQYF.